The 24 T cell receptor beta chains below all came from one sample that was sequenced in a study of identical twins. TCRdb re-called the 5' RACE reads through MiXCR, storing one row per CDR3 protein. The table lists approximately 590,000 distinct CDR3 sequences, 7.5% to 10% of them singletons. These data also formed part of another study, on yellow fever vaccine responses in identical twins.

Sequencing was performed on PBMCs. Source of these receptors: a woman younger than 30 in good health.

This sequence joins TRBV7-2 and TRBJ1-1; 7 bases are a match to TRBD1. Per the germline V gene, CDR1 is SGHTA and CDR2 is FQGNSA. The junction had 14 bases not matched to a gene; V was cut back by 4 bases and J by 6 bases. This CDR3 has 16 residues. The CDR3 region is CASSSRDTQGVSEAFF. CDR3 DNA: TGTGCCAGCAGCTCCCGGGACACCCAGGGGGTCTCTGAAGCTTTCTTT. Using reference TRBV7-2 and TRBJ1-1 for the parts outside the CDR3, the full variable domain is GAGVSQSPSNKVTEKGKDVELRCDPISGHTALYWYRQSLGQGLEFLIYFQGNSAPDKSGLPSDRFSAERTGGSVSTLTIQRTQQEDSAVYLCASSSRDTQGVSEAFFGQGTRLTVV.

This clonotype has more than one count but fewer than ten. The rearrangement links TRBV23-1 to TRBJ2-5; 7 nucleotides match TRBD1. TRBV23-1 is recorded as an ORF, its role being uncertain. The CDR3 is 15 amino acids. V was pared by 5 bases and J by 0 bases, with 6 bases of the junction left unmatched. The CDR3 DNA reads TGCGCCAGCAGTTGGGACAGAACCTACCAAGAGACCCAGTACTTC. Amino acid sequence: CASSWDRTYQETQYF.

V usage is TRBV7-3 and J usage is TRBJ2-7, with a possible D match to TRBD2 (6 bases). The CDR3 totals 17 residues. V was clipped by 2 bases and J by 0 bases, with 17 bases between them. Germline V gene lookup returns CDR1 SGHTA and CDR2 FQGTGA. CDR3 bases: TGTGCCAGCAGCTTACTTCCGACAGACGGGAGCTCCTACGAGCAGTACTTC. It is translated as CASSLLPTDGSSYEQYF.

The chain's CDR3 is CASRAVGTDTQYF. The DNA of the CDR3 is TGTGCCAGCAGGGCTGTTGGCACAGATACGCAGTATTTT. The V call is TRBV27, the J call TRBJ2-3, with unresolved D. The CDR3 consists of 13 residues. The germline V gene has CDR1 MNHEY and CDR2 SMNVEV (reference sequence). V dropped 6 bases and J dropped 1 base, with 8 bases sitting between them.

The rearrangement joins TRBV7-9 to TRBJ2-3; no firm D call. The germline gives CDR1 SEHNR, CDR2 FQNEAQ (reference sequence). The V and J ends lost 6 bases and 10 bases respectively, with 14 bases between them. CDR3 length: 12 residues. The CDR3 reads CASRLSSPAQYF. Written as DNA, the CDR3 is TGTGCCAGCAGGCTCTCCTCCCCGGCGCAGTATTTT.

This clonotype was counted many times. This rearrangement joins TRBV6-1 to TRBJ2-1; either TRBD1 or TRBD2 may fit D (5 bases each). Between the trimmed V and J ends, which lost 6 bases and 5 bases, there was a span of 20 bases. The CDR3 runs to 16 residues. The germline V gene has CDR1 MNHNS and CDR2 SASEGT. The CDR3 DNA reads TGTGCCAGCAGCCTCTCCGGTTACCAGGGAGACAATGAGCAGTTCTTC. It yields the protein CASSLSGYQGDNEQFF.

In this sample, this clonotype turned up a few times. The chain carries TRBV7-2 and TRBJ2-2, with D hard to call. Trimming shortened V by 4 bases and J by 7 bases, and 16 bases separated the two germline ends. The CDR3 runs to 15 residues. Germline V gives CDR1 SGHTA, CDR2 FQGNSA. The CDR3 DNA reads as TGTGCCAGCAGCTCCTCCTCCGTGGGCGTCGGGGAGCTGTTTTTT. Translated: CASSSSSVGVGELFF.

This clonotype was counted ten times or more. This rearrangement joins TRBV3-1 to TRBJ2-7, with 9 bases lining up with TRBD2. From germline, CDR1 is LGHDT and CDR2 YNNKEL (reference sequence). V shed 0 bases, J shed 3 bases, and the junction held 6 bases outside the gene matches. The CDR3 consists of 16 residues. Here the CDR3 reads CASSQESRGGDYEQYF. Here the CDR3 DNA reads TGTGCCAGCAGCCAAGAGTCTCGCGGGGGGGACTACGAGCAGTACTTC.

This clonotype was observed a handful of times. The chain joins TRBV7-2 to TRBJ2-5; D is possibly TRBD1 (6 bases). The CDR3 loop spans 17 amino acids. In germline, CDR1 is SGHTA, CDR2 FQGNSA. V was pared by 0 bases and J by 4 bases, with 18 bases between. CDR3 coding DNA: TGTGCCAGCAGCTTAGCGCTGGCTAGAGGGACACGAGAGACCCAGTACTTC. The encoded protein is CASSLALARGTRETQYF.

The chain employs TRBV6-1 and TRBJ2-1; 13 bases line up with TRBD2. The CDR3 is 14 amino acids. The ends lost 8 bases at V and 9 bases at J; junction bases unmatched: 7. Germline-derived CDR1 and CDR2 are MNHNS and SASEGT. CDR3: CASRTSGSNGEQFF. The CDR3 coding sequence is TGTGCCAGCCGGACTAGCGGGAGTAATGGTGAGCAGTTCTTC.

This clonotype was counted between two and nine times. The chain links TRBV5-1 to TRBJ1-2, with D possibly TRBD1 on 6 matching bases. The germline gives CDR1 SGHRS, CDR2 YFSETQ. The CDR3 is made up of 16 amino acids. V was pared by 0 bases and J by 0 bases, with 12 bases between. CDR3 in DNA: TGCGCCAGCAGCTTGGCCCCGGACAGAGCTAACTATGGCTACACCTTC. This encodes CASSLAPDRANYGYTF. Filled out from reference TRBV5-1 and TRBJ1-2, the complete variable domain reads KAGVTQTPRYLIKTRGQQVTLSCSPISGHRSVSWYQQTPGQGLQFLFEYFSETQRNKGNFPGRFSGRQFSNSRSEMNVSTLELGDSALYLCASSLAPDRANYGYTFGSGTRLTVV.

The CDR3 loop reads CASSKTVLYEQGTVGELFF. The DNA of the CDR3 is TGTGCCAGCAGCAAAACGGTCTTGTATGAACAGGGAACAGTCGGGGAGCTGTTTTTT. V gene TRBV21-1 combines with J gene TRBJ2-2; no DNA check was done on the table's D call, TRBD1. TRBV21-1 corresponds to a pseudogene. This CDR3 region has 19 residues.

The chain carries TRBV2 and TRBJ2-7, with D possibly TRBD1 on 5 matching bases. The V end was cut by 5 bases, the J end by 4 bases, with 12 bases between. Per germline, CDR1 SNHLY and CDR2 FYNNEI. The CDR3 consists of 13 residues. This CDR3 reads CASSRTKGYEQYF. CDR3 nucleotides: TGTGCCAGCAGTAGGACAAAGGGTTACGAGCAGTACTTC. Supplemented by reference TRBV2 and TRBJ2-7, the full variable domain reads EPEVTQTPSHQVTQMGQEVILRCVPISNHLYFYWYRQILGQKVEFLVSFYNNEISEKSEIFDDQFSVERPDGSNFTLKIRSTKLEDSAMYFCASSRTKGYEQYFGPGTRLTVT.

This clonotype was seen more than once but under ten times. V usage is TRBV20-1 and J usage is TRBJ2-1, with unresolved D. CDR3 size: 12 residues. Germline V CDR1 and CDR2: DFQATT, SNEGSKA (reference sequence). V gave up 2 bases and J gave up 8 bases, with 10 bases separating them. CDR3 nucleotides: TGCAGTGCTAGACCCCTGGCTGATGAGCAGTTCTTC. Encoded protein: CSARPLADEQFF.

This clonotype was observed at least ten times. The genes are TRBV12-3 or TRBV12-4 and TRBJ2-3; 7 nucleotides align to TRBD1. The CDR3 contains 13 residues. With 8 bases clipped from V and 2 bases from J, the junction kept 4 bases outside the gene matches. CDR3 nucleotides: TGTGCCAGCCGGGACAGTAACACAGATACGCAGTATTTT. Protein: CASRDSNTDTQYF.

This chain uses TRBV12-3 or TRBV12-4 with TRBJ2-1, with D perhaps matching TRBD1 or TRBD2 (5 bases each). The CDR3 contains 13 residues. V shed 6 bases and J shed 8 bases, with 14 bases lying between them. The CDR3 region has the DNA TGTGCCAGCAGGGGACCCGTAGGGGATGAGCAGTTCTTC. It encodes CASRGPVGDEQFF.

V and J are TRBV29-1 and TRBJ2-7; the D gene is possibly TRBD1 (5 bases). The CDR3 covers 13 residues. V gave up 4 bases and J gave up 9 bases, with 19 bases separating them. Looked up from germline, CDR1 is SQVTM and CDR2 is ANQGSEA. The CDR3 region has the DNA TGCAGCGTTGTCGAGACAGAGGCCGGCGGGCAGTACTTC. This translates into CSVVETEAGGQYF.

The chain links TRBV4-3 to TRBJ2-1; 12 nucleotides align to TRBD2. CDR1 and CDR2 (germline): LGHNA, YSLEER. The CDR3 contains 16 residues. The V and J ends lost 0 bases and 3 bases, in that order; junction bases with no gene match: 0. Written as DNA, the CDR3 is TGCGCCAGCAGCCAAGAGACTAGCGGGAGCTACAATGAGCAGTTCTTC. It translates to CASSQETSGSYNEQFF.

The chain combines TRBV28 with TRBJ2-7; D tentatively fits TRBD1 or TRBD2 (5 bases each). CDR1 is MDHEN and CDR2 is SYDVKM in the germline V gene. CDR3 length: 20 amino acids. Trimming pared 4 bases from V and 4 bases from J, leaving 32 bases between. The CDR3 sequence is CASSSPPNLNHGLTVYEQYF. CDR3 nucleotides: TGTGCCAGCAGTTCCCCACCCAATCTCAACCACGGACTGACAGTTTACGAGCAGTACTTC. Full variable domain (rest looked up from reference TRBV28 and TRBJ2-7): DVKVTQSSRYLVKRTGEKVFLECVQDMDHENMFWYRQDPGLGLRLIYFSYDVKMKEKGDIPEGYSVSREKKERFSLILESASTNQTSMYLCASSSPPNLNHGLTVYEQYFGPGTRLTVT.

V and J are TRBV4-3 and TRBJ2-1; 7 nucleotides match TRBD2. In germline, CDR1 is LGHNA, CDR2 YSLEER. The V segment lost 0 bases and the J segment 9 bases; nucleotides outside the gene matches: 8. The CDR3 spans 15 residues. The CDR3 sequence is CASSQEREYDGEQFF. The CDR3 nucleotides are TGCGCCAGCAGCCAAGAGCGGGAGTACGACGGTGAGCAGTTCTTC.

The chain recombines TRBV28 with TRBJ2-2, with 8 bases aligning to TRBD1. V was pared by 8 bases and J by 6 bases, with 11 bases of the junction left unmatched. The germline V gene has CDR1 MDHEN and CDR2 SYDVKM. This CDR3 is 15 amino acids long. The CDR3 protein is CASRGRQGLPGELFF. CDR3 DNA: TGTGCCAGCCGTGGGAGACAGGGGCTCCCCGGGGAGCTGTTTTTT.

The chain employs TRBV29-1 and TRBJ2-3; tentative D call: TRBD1 (5 bases). CDR1 and CDR2 (germline): SQVTM, ANQGSEA. V lost 8 bases, J lost 2 bases, and 8 bases lay in between. CDR3 length: 11 residues. In DNA form, the CDR3 reads TGCAGCCAGGGAAACACAGATACGCAGTATTTT. Residues: CSQGNTDTQYF.

This clonotype has ten or more counts. The rearrangement links TRBV4-2 to TRBJ1-3, with unresolved D. Germline V CDR1 and CDR2: LGHNA, YNFKEQ. The CDR3 sequence is 16 residues long. V was clipped by 0 bases and J by 4 bases, with 13 bases between them. CDR3 sequence reads: CASSQEPTQKGNTIYF. The CDR3 DNA is TGTGCCAGCAGCCAAGAGCCCACTCAGAAAGGAAACACCATATATTTT.

The CDR3 loop is CASSDGGVDVGTDTQYF. CDR3 sequence (DNA): TGTGCCAGCAGTGATGGGGGAGTGGATGTGGGCACAGATACGCAGTATTTT. The chain recombines TRBV2 with TRBJ2-3; possibly TRBD1 or TRBD2 for D (5 bases each). Germline V CDR1 and CDR2: SNHLY, FYNNEI. The length of the CDR3 is 17 residues. Deletions cut 3 bases from V and 1 base from J, with 17 bases between.